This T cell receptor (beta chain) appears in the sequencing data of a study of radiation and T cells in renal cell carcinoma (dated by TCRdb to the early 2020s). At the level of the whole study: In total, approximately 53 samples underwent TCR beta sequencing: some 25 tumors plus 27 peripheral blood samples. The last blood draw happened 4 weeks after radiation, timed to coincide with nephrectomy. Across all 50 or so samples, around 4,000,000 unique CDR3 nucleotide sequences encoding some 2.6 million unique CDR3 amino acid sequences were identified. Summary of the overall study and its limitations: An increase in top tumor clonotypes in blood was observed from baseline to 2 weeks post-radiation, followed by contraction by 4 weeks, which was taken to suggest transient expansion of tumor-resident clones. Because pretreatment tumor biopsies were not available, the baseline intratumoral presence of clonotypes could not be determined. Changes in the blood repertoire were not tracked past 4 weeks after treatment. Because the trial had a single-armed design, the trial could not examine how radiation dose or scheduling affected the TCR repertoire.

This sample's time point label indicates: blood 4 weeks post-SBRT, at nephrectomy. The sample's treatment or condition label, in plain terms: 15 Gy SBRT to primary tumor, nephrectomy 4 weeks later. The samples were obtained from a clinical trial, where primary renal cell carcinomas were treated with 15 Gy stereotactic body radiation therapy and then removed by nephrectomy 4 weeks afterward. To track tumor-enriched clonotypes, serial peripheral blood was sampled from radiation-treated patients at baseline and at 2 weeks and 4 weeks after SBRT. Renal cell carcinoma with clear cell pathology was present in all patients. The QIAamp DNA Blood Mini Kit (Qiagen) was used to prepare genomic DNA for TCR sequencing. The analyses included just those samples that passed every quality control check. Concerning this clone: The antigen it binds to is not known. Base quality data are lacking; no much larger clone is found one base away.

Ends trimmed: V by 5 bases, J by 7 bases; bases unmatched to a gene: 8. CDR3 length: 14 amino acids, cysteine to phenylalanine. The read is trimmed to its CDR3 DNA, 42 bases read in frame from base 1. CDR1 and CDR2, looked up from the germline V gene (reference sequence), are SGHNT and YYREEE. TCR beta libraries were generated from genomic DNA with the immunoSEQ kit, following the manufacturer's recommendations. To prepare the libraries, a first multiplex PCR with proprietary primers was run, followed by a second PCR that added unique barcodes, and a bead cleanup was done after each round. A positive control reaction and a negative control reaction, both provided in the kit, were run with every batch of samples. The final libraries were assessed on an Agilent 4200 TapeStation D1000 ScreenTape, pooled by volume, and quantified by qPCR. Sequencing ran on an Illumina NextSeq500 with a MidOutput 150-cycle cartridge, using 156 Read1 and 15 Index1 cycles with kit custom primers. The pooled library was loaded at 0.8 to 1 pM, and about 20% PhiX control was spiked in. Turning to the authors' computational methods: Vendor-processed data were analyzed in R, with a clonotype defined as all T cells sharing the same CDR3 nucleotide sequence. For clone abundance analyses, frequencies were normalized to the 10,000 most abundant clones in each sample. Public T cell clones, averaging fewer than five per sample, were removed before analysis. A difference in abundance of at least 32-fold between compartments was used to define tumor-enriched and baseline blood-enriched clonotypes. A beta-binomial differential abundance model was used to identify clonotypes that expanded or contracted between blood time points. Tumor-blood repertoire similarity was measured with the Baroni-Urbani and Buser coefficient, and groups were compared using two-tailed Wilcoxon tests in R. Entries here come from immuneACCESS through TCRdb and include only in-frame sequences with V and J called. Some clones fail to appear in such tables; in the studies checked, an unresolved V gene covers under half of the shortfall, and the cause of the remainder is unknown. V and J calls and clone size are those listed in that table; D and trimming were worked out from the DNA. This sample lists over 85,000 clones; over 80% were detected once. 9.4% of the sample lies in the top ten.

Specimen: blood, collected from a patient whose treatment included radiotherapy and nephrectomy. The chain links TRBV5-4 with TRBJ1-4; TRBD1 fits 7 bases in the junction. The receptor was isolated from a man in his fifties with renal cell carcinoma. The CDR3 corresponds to CASSLRQGSEKLFF. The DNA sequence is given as TGTGCCAGCAGTTTAAGACAGGGTAGTGAAAAACTGTTTTTT.